Shown below are 8 T cell receptor beta chains from a single sample sequenced in a study of cytomegalovirus exposure and HLA in healthy donors (dated by TCRdb to about 2017). Library construction relied on the immunoSEQ multiplex PCR assay. For the multiplex PCR, a mixture combining 60 forward primers for TCR Vbeta segments and 13 reverse primers for TCR Jbeta segments was used. Not all clones reach the TCRdb copy of this immuneACCESS table, which keeps in-frame sequences only. Checked studies attribute under half of the gap to unresolved V genes and leave the rest unexplained. In all, the sample holds a few hundred thousand clones, and roughly 80% of those were seen once. Clones ranked in the top ten supply 2.9% of the sample. The specimen sequenced was PBMCs. Receptors were obtained from a man aged 30-40 years in good health and CMV-seronegative.

J is TRBJ2-3 and V is TRBV7-9, with 11 bases matching TRBD1. The junction had 0 bases not matched to a gene; V was cut back by 1 base and J by 0 bases. Germline CDR1 is SEHNR and CDR2 is FQNEAQ (reference sequence). There are 16 residues in the CDR3. In nucleotides, the CDR3 is TGTGCCAGCAGCTTAGGGACAGGGGGCAGCACAGATACGCAGTATTTT. Amino acids: CASSLGTGGSTDTQYF.

V is TRBV18 and J is TRBJ1-3; no clear D. The CDR3 is 17 amino acids. Germline V gene sequence: CDR1 KGHSH, CDR2 LQKENI. The germline V and J ends were trimmed by 3 bases and 2 bases, with 17 bases remaining between them. The CDR3 DNA sequence: TGTGCCAGCTCACCGCTACCCGACTATGCAGCTGGAAACACCATATATTTT. This codes for CASSPLPDYAAGNTIYF.

This sequence joins TRBV7-3 and TRBJ2-7; D unclear. Trimming removed 4 bases at V and 3 bases at J, with 10 bases between. The CDR3 spans 13 residues. Germline CDR1 and CDR2: SGHTA and FQGTGA. The DNA of the CDR3 is TGTGCCAGCAGCTCGACTCCGGGCTACGAGCAGTACTTC. Protein sequence: CASSSTPGYEQYF.

This clone has a handful of counts. V gene TRBV27 combines with J gene TRBJ1-5; no firm D call. The CDR3 consists of 13 residues. V lost 4 bases and J lost 2, with 6 bases in between. The germline gives CDR1 MNHEY, CDR2 SMNVEV (reference sequence). CDR3 nucleotides: TGTGCCAGCAGTTACTCCCGCAATCAGCCCCAGCATTTT. It specifies CASSYSRNQPQHF.

The rearrangement joins TRBV7-9 to TRBJ2-5; TRBD1 might be the D (6 bases). The CDR3 length is 15 residues. Germline V CDR1 and CDR2: SEHNR, FQNEAQ (reference sequence). V was shortened by 5 bases and J by 5 bases, with 18 bases between the two germline ends. CDR3 in DNA: TGTGCCAGCAGCCATCCTACAGGGTTAGGGGAGACCCAGTACTTC. Translated: CASSHPTGLGETQYF.

V and J are TRBV28 and TRBJ2-7; D perhaps matches TRBD1 (6 bases). V was pared by 5 bases and J by 3 bases, with 20 bases between. The germline V gene has CDR1 MDHEN and CDR2 SYDVKM. The CDR3 is 16 residues long. The CDR3 bases are TGTGCCAGCAGTCTTGGACAGTCCCTTTCCTACTACGAGCAGTACTTC. It translates to CASSLGQSLSYYEQYF.

This clone was counted a single time. The chain is built from TRBV5-6 and TRBJ2-3; 9 bases align to TRBD1. The CDR3 sequence is 15 residues long. V lost 3 bases, J lost 4 bases, and 6 bases stayed unmatched. Looked up from germline, CDR1 is SGHDT and CDR2 is YYEEEE. In DNA form, the CDR3 reads TGTGCCAGCAGCTCCGGACAGGGGTGGGCAGATACGCAGTATTTT. Translation: CASSSGQGWADTQYF. Full variable domain (remainder filled in from reference TRBV5-6 and TRBJ2-3): DAGVTQSPTHLIKTRGQQVTLRCSPKSGHDTVSWYQQALGQGPQFIFQYYEEEERQRGNFPDRFSGHQFPNYSSELNVNALLLGDSALYLCASSSGQGWADTQYFGPGTRLTVL.

The gene calls are TRBV18 and TRBJ2-7, with D perhaps TRBD2 (5 bases). Germline CDR1 reads KGHSH; CDR2 reads LQKENI. The CDR3 length is 13 residues. Trimming pared 2 bases from V and 7 bases from J, leaving 12 bases between. The CDR3 DNA reads as TGTGCCAGCTCACCAACGGGCGGCGGGGAGCAGTACTTC. Translating gives CASSPTGGGEQYF.